This T cell receptor beta chain stems from a study of identical twins. This CDR3 is built from 12 residues. V was cut by 3 bases and J by 8 bases, with 8 bases left in between. Germline assignment: CDR1 MGHDK and CDR2 SYGVNS. MiXCR, run by TCRdb on the 5' RACE reads, gives a single entry per CDR3 protein. This sample yields about 520,000 distinct CDR3 sequences, of which under 25% are seen a single time; approximately 0.95% belongs to the top ten. These data were likewise used in another study, on T cells expressing NK-cell markers. As that report states: With respect to HCMV, seven of the eight sequenced donors were seropositive, and one was seronegative.

Sequenced sample: CD4+ T cells sorted from blood. This chain joins TRBV25-1 and TRBJ2-1; D call uncertain. This receptor was taken from a woman between 18 and 29 years old in good health. The CDR3 here is CASSDSRDEQFF. The CDR3, as DNA: TGTGCCAGCAGTGATTCTAGGGATGAGCAGTTCTTC. Complete variable domain (other parts from reference TRBV25-1 and TRBJ2-1): EADIYQTPRYLVIGTGKKITLECSQTMGHDKMYWYQQDPGMELHLIHYSYGVNSTEKGDLSSESTVSRIRTEHFPLTLESARPSHTSQYLCASSDSRDEQFFGPGTRLTVL.